The 26 T cell receptor beta chains in this list originate from one sample, sequenced in a study of CD8 T cells in ankylosing spondylitis. TCRdb re-analysed the 5' RACE reads in MiXCR, keeping a single row per CDR3 protein. The sample has 200,000 to 300,000 distinct CDR3 sequences, 8.6% seen once. The specimen sequenced was blood, either unsorted or a sorted T cell fraction (not recorded which). The receptors were gathered from a male donor with ankylosing spondylitis or in good health (not recorded which).

The chain recombines TRBV15 with TRBJ2-3, with TRBD1 as a possible D gene (6 bases). This CDR3 spans 15 amino acids. The V and J ends lost 5 bases and 3 bases respectively, with 15 bases between them. The germline V gene encodes CDR1 LNHNV and CDR2 YYDKDF (reference sequence). Here the CDR3 reads CATSQTGSLTDTQYF. CDR3 DNA: TGTGCCACCAGCCAGACAGGCTCTTTGACAGATACGCAGTATTTT. Looking up the rest from reference TRBV15 and TRBJ2-3 gives the full variable domain: DAMVIQNPRYQVTQFGKPVTLSCSQTLNHNVMYWYQQKSSQAPKLLFHYYDKDFNNEADTPDNFQSRRPNTSFCFLDIRSPGLGDTAMYLCATSQTGSLTDTQYFGPGTRLTVL.

This clonotype was found many times. The V gene is TRBV6-4, the J gene TRBJ1-6, with D perhaps TRBD1 (5 bases). Germline assignment: CDR1 MRHNA and CDR2 SNTAGT. V shed 0 bases and J shed 10 bases, with 13 bases lying between them. There are 15 residues in the CDR3. In DNA form, the CDR3 reads TGTGCCAGCAGTGACTCTGGGGGAGCAGGCTCACCCCTCCACTTT. As protein: CASSDSGGAGSPLHF.

This clonotype has just a few counts. V gene TRBV20-1 combines with J gene TRBJ2-1; 8 bases are shared with TRBD2. The CDR3 is 12 residues long. The V gene end was trimmed by 1 base and the J gene end by 13 bases; junction bases not matched to a gene: 6. The germline V gene has CDR1 DFQATT and CDR2 SNEGSKA (reference sequence). DNA of the CDR3: TGCAGTGCTAGAGTCCCGGGGGGGCCCCAGTTCTTC. It specifies CSARVPGGPQFF.

This clonotype rates as medium-sized. The genes are TRBV7-2 and TRBJ2-3, with 9 bases lining up with TRBD2. Germline-derived CDR1 and CDR2 are SGHTA and FQGNSA. Trimming at V came to 6 bases and at J to 4 bases, leaving 8 bases not matched to a gene. This CDR3 contains 15 residues. The CDR3 loop is CASSNLAGRSDTQYF. Written as DNA, the CDR3 is TGTGCCAGCAGTAACCTAGCGGGACGTTCAGATACGCAGTATTTT.

This rearrangement joins TRBV7-9 to TRBJ2-3; D not resolved. The V end was cut by 3 bases, the J end by 2 bases, with 6 bases between. This CDR3 is 13 amino acids long. Germline V gene lookup returns CDR1 SEHNR and CDR2 FQNEAQ (reference sequence). The CDR3 loop reads CASSFPHTDTQYF. The CDR3 region has the DNA TGTGCCAGCAGCTTTCCCCACACAGATACGCAGTATTTT.

This clonotype was observed many times. This sequence joins TRBV20-1 and TRBJ1-2; 7 bases align to TRBD1. The CDR3 totals 16 residues. Trimming at V came to 6 bases and at J to 2 bases, leaving 15 bases not matched to a gene. Germline V CDR1 and CDR2: DFQATT, SNEGSKA (reference sequence). CDR3 protein: CSALSTGQSSNYGYTF. As DNA, the CDR3 is TGCAGTGCCCTTTCGACAGGGCAATCTTCGAACTATGGCTACACCTTC.

This clonotype was seen at least ten times. V and J are TRBV11-2 and TRBJ2-7, with 8 nucleotides matching TRBD1. This CDR3 has 17 residues. V shed 0 bases and J 3 bases; nucleotides not matched to a gene: 10. The germline V gene has CDR1 SGHAT and CDR2 FQNNGV. CDR3 bases: TGTGCCAGCAGCTTAGATCCCATGGGGACAGGATTCTACGAGCAGTACTTC. This gives the protein CASSLDPMGTGFYEQYF.

This clonotype was detected ten times or more. Relative to the germline gene, one junction end is altered; a read error may explain this. The V call is TRBV4-2, the J call TRBJ1-2; weak D call: TRBD1 (5 bases). From germline, CDR1 is LGHNA and CDR2 YNFKEQ. The CDR3 loop spans 12 amino acids. The CDR3 protein is CASSQVGRGRYF. The CDR3 DNA reads TGTGCCAGCAGCCAAGTGGGGCGCGGGCGATACTTC.

This clonotype occurred many times. As DNA, the CDR3 is TGTGCCAGCAGTTACTCGTACACGCCATTGGTGTATACGCAGTATTTT. This encodes CASSYSYTPLVYTQYF. This chain uses TRBV6-2 or TRBV6-3 with TRBJ2-3; D is uncertain. CDR1 MNHEY and CDR2 SVGEGT come from the germline V gene. The CDR3 extends over 16 amino acids. Trimming removed 0 bases from V and 7 bases from J, with 17 bases in between.

This clonotype was seen at least ten times. The V gene is TRBV19, the J gene TRBJ2-2, with D possibly TRBD2 on 6 matching bases. Germline-derived CDR1 and CDR2 are LNHDA and SQIVND (reference sequence). CDR3 length: 12 amino acids. The V end was cut by 8 bases, the J end by 3 bases, with 7 bases between. The CDR3 region is CASPGDTGELFF. Written as DNA, the CDR3 is TGTGCCAGTCCGGGGGACACCGGGGAGCTGTTTTTT.

In this sample, this clonotype turned up many times. The CDR3 nucleotides read TGCAGTGCTAGTCCCAGTAATCCCTACGAGCAGTACTTC. Translated: CSASPSNPYEQYF. The rearrangement joins TRBV20-1 to TRBJ2-7; D is uncertain. The CDR3 totals 13 residues. The V gene's germline CDR1 is DFQATT and CDR2 SNEGSKA (reference sequence). The ends were cut back, 3 bases at V and 2 bases at J, with 11 bases in the middle.

This clonotype appeared many times. J is TRBJ1-3 and V is TRBV6-1; D remains ambiguous. Germline V gene data show CDR1 as MNHNS and CDR2 as SASEGT. V lost 3 bases and J 0 bases, leaving 6 bases between the germline ends. The CDR3 has 14 residues. Here the CDR3 DNA reads TGTGCCAGCAGTGAGCCGGGCTCTGGAAACACCATATATTTT. Its translation is CASSEPGSGNTIYF.

This clonotype was recorded at least ten times. V and J are TRBV18 and TRBJ2-3; D gene uncertain. V was cut by 5 bases and J by 6 bases, with 12 bases left in between. Germline CDR1 KGHSH, CDR2 LQKENI. This CDR3 is 13 amino acids long. The CDR3 nucleotides are TGTGCCAGCTCAGGAGTGACGCGGGATACGCAGTATTTT. Its translation: CASSGVTRDTQYF.

The table lists this clonotype with many counts. The chain has TRBV7-2 and TRBJ2-7; 9 bases line up with TRBD1. Germline assignment: CDR1 SGHTA and CDR2 FQGNSA. CDR3 length: 15 amino acids. The ends lost 5 bases at V and 2 bases at J; junction bases unmatched: 7. CDR3 DNA: TGTGCCAGCAGCCAGGACAGGGGTTTCCCCTACGAGCAGTACTTC. This sequence encodes CASSQDRGFPYEQYF.

This clonotype has at least ten counts. The rearrangement uses TRBV20-1 and TRBJ2-5, with D possibly being TRBD2 (5 bases). V was trimmed by 6 bases and J by 2 bases, leaving 16 bases between them. CDR1 is DFQATT, CDR2 SNEGSKA, per germline (reference sequence). The CDR3 runs to 14 residues. CDR3 region: CSAEDREPQETQYF. The CDR3 DNA is TGCAGTGCAGAGGACCGGGAACCTCAAGAGACCCAGTACTTC.

This clonotype was picked up many times. V gene TRBV2 combines with J gene TRBJ1-5; D unresolved. CDR3 length equals 14 residues. Trimming took 1 base from V and 5 from J, leaving 9 bases between them. Germline CDR1 is SNHLY and CDR2 is FYNNEI. The CDR3 nucleotides are TGTGCCAGCAGTGAAGACGGGCGGGATCAGCCCCAGCATTTT. This encodes CASSEDGRDQPQHF.

Many counts were recorded for this clonotype. This sequence joins TRBV7-9 and TRBJ2-7; TRBD2 aligns across 8 bases. The V gene end was trimmed by 3 bases and the J gene end by 2 bases; junction bases not matched to a gene: 6. CDR3 length: 15 residues. Germline CDR1 SEHNR, CDR2 FQNEAQ (reference sequence). The chain's CDR3 is CASSFSAGGTYEQYF. The CDR3 bases are TGTGCCAGCAGCTTCAGTGCGGGGGGTACCTACGAGCAGTACTTC.

This clonotype was seen many times. The chain joins TRBV6-2 or TRBV6-3 to TRBJ2-1, with 10 bases fitting TRBD2. CDR1 and CDR2 from the germline V gene are MNHEY and SVGEGT. The V segment lost 6 bases and the J segment 11 bases; nucleotides outside the gene matches: 10. This CDR3 has 14 residues. The chain's CDR3 is CASSLGAGGHKQFF. For the CDR3, the DNA is TGTGCCAGCAGCCTCGGAGCGGGGGGGCATAAGCAGTTCTTC.

This clonotype was detected ten times or more. CDR3 sequence: CASSPMTGATEAFF. CDR3 nucleotide sequence: TGTGCCAGCAGCCCTATGACAGGGGCCACTGAAGCTTTCTTT. This rearrangement joins TRBV9 to TRBJ1-1, with 8 bases fitting TRBD1. The junction had 6 bases not matched to a gene; V was cut back by 4 bases and J by 4 bases. Germline CDR1 SGDLS, CDR2 YYNGEE. The CDR3 length is 14 residues.

This clonotype has ten or more counts. V and J are TRBV29-1 and TRBJ1-2; 9 nucleotides align to TRBD1. This CDR3 comprises 15 residues. V was pared by 3 bases and J by 8 bases, with 13 bases of the junction left unmatched. Germline V gene data show CDR1 as SQVTM and CDR2 as ANQGSEA. CDR3 sequence reads: CSVDPGQGVGGGYTF. In DNA form, the CDR3 reads TGCAGCGTTGACCCGGGACAGGGAGTGGGGGGAGGCTACACCTTC.

This chain connects TRBV13 to TRBJ1-1; D is perhaps TRBD1 (5 bases). This CDR3 is 12 amino acids long. Trimming stripped 3 bases from V and 8 bases from J, with 10 bases between. Looked up from germline, CDR1 is PRHDT and CDR2 is FYEKMQ (reference sequence). CDR3 DNA sequence: TGTGCCAGCAGCTTCCCAGGGAGGGAAGCTTTCTTT. Protein: CASSFPGREAFF.

This clonotype was recorded many times. The gene calls are TRBV5-1 and TRBJ1-2, with D unclear. Germline lookup yields CDR1 SGHRS and CDR2 YFSETQ. The V and J ends lost 3 bases and 7 bases respectively, with 22 bases between them. CDR3 size: 16 residues. The CDR3, as DNA: TGCGCCAGCAGCTGGGGAGGATACACGGAGAGTTTTGGCTACACCTTC. Translated, it gives CASSWGGYTESFGYTF.

J is TRBJ1-3 and V is TRBV20-1; no reliable D call. Per germline, CDR1 DFQATT and CDR2 SNEGSKA (reference sequence). Trimming took off 4 bases at V and 0 bases at J, with 16 bases between the two ends. CDR3 size: 16 residues. The CDR3: CSAINPEPISGNTIYF. Here the CDR3 DNA reads TGCAGTGCTATCAATCCGGAACCCATCTCTGGAAACACCATATATTTT.

This clonotype was seen ten or more times. V and J are TRBV5-1 and TRBJ1-2, with D possibly matching TRBD1 (5 bases). The CDR3 is made up of 14 amino acids. Germline values: CDR1 SGHRS, CDR2 YFSETQ. V was pared by 4 bases and J by 2 bases, with 12 bases between. The CDR3 bases are TGCGCCAGCAGCCAACCCACAGGAAACTATGGCTACACCTTC. Translated, it gives CASSQPTGNYGYTF.

This clonotype was observed at least ten times. This CDR3 reads CASSSIRGEDNEQFF. DNA of the CDR3: TGTGCCAGCAGTTCCATACGGGGGGAAGACAATGAGCAGTTCTTC. The chain links TRBV27 to TRBJ2-1, with 7 bases matching TRBD2. Germline CDR1 is MNHEY and CDR2 is SMNVEV (reference sequence). The CDR3 consists of 15 residues. J lost 5 bases, V lost 4 bases, and 8 bases had no gene match.

This clonotype was detected many times. CDR3 in amino acids: CSAPKADEQFF. The DNA of the CDR3 is TGCAGTGCCCCAAAGGCGGATGAGCAGTTCTTC. The gene calls are TRBV20-1 and TRBJ2-1; D is unresolved. Trimming stripped 6 bases from V and 8 bases from J, with 11 bases between. The length of the CDR3 is 11 residues. Germline V CDR1 and CDR2: DFQATT, SNEGSKA (reference sequence).